One sample yielded the 27 T cell receptor beta chains listed below, sequenced in a study of cytomegalovirus exposure and HLA in healthy donors. 60 Vbeta and 13 Jbeta primers were used in PCR. TCRdb's table, derived via immunoSEQ multiplex PCR, lists solely in-frame clones and lacks some. Altogether 59,000 or so clones are present, about 85% being singletons, with the ten largest covering roughly a tenth. The sample comprised PBMCs. These receptor sequences come from a female donor in good health and CMV-seronegative.

V gene TRBV9 combines with J gene TRBJ1-6, with D hard to call. Germline loops: CDR1 SGDLS, CDR2 YYNGEE. Trimming stripped 4 bases from V and 5 bases from J, with 10 bases between. CDR3 length equals 14 residues. CDR3 sequence reads: CASSNTGNNSPLHF. CDR3 in DNA: TGTGCCAGCAGCAACACCGGGAATAATTCACCCCTCCACTTT. Supplemented by reference TRBV9 and TRBJ1-6, the full variable domain reads DSGVTQTPKHLITATGQRVTLRCSPRSGDLSVYWYQQSLDQGLQFLIQYYNGEERAKGNILERFSAQQFPDLHSELNLSSLELGDSALYFCASSNTGNNSPLHFGNGTRLTVT.

This rearrangement joins TRBV27 to TRBJ1-5; D remains unclear. There are 13 residues in the CDR3. The V gene lost 6 bases and the J gene lost 5 bases, with 11 bases spanning the gap. The germline CDR1 and CDR2 sequences are MNHEY and SMNVEV (reference sequence). The CDR3 reads CASRAVGDQPQHF. DNA for the CDR3: TGTGCCAGCAGAGCAGTCGGGGATCAGCCCCAGCATTTT.

CDR3 sequence reads: CASSPRAGSGANVLTF. The DNA for the CDR3 is TGTGCCAGCTCACCACGGGCAGGGTCTGGGGCCAACGTCCTGACTTTC. The chain couples TRBV18 to TRBJ2-6; tentative D call: TRBD1 (5 bases). This CDR3 has 16 residues. Germline V CDR1 and CDR2: KGHSH, LQKENI. The V end was cut by 1 base, the J end by 1 base, with 8 bases between.

This chain uses TRBV7-8 with TRBJ2-2; the D gene is possibly TRBD2 (6 bases). The germline V and J ends were trimmed by 3 bases and 5 bases, with 10 bases remaining between them. Germline V gene data show CDR1 as SGHVS and CDR2 as FQNEAQ. This CDR3 has 14 residues. CDR3 region: CASSLEGRTGELFF. The CDR3 DNA reads as TGTGCCAGCAGCTTGGAGGGCAGGACCGGGGAGCTGTTTTTT.

The chain has TRBV28 and TRBJ2-1; D call uncertain. This CDR3 spans 13 amino acids. Germline V gene sequence: CDR1 MDHEN, CDR2 SYDVKM. Trimming left V 1 base short and J 7 bases short, with 8 bases between. CDR3 DNA: TGTGCCAGCAGTTTATTGCCCCAGAATGAGCAGTTCTTC. Translating it yields CASSLLPQNEQFF.

On this clone: No conserved phenylalanine or tryptophan ends this CDR3, so it is likely a read error. Because the CDR3's place on the DNA is in doubt, the DNA is left out and the CDR3 is given as listed by TCRdb. This chain links TRBV7-2 with TRBJ2-7; TRBD2, as called in the table, went unchecked against the DNA. The CDR3 numbers 12 amino acids, ends counted. CDR1 is SGHTA and CDR2 is FQGNSA in the germline V gene. This CDR3 reads CASQDPAAALRD.

The chain combines TRBV6-5 with TRBJ1-6; weak D call: TRBD1 (6 bases). Germline assignment: CDR1 MNHEY and CDR2 SVGAGI. The ends were cut back, 8 bases at V and 8 bases at J, with 19 bases in the middle. This CDR3 comprises 15 residues. CDR3 amino acids: CASALIGGSDSPLHF. In DNA, the CDR3 is TGTGCCAGCGCGTTAATAGGGGGATCCGATTCACCCCTCCACTTT.

This clone was observed once. J is TRBJ2-6 and V is TRBV5-1; no definite D call. Germline V lookup: CDR1 SGHRS, CDR2 YFSETQ. The V gene lost 1 base and the J gene lost 1 base, with 9 bases spanning the gap. The CDR3 is made up of 16 amino acids. The CDR3 here is CASSLSSRSGANVLTF. Here the CDR3 DNA reads TGCGCCAGCAGCTTGAGTTCTAGGTCTGGGGCCAACGTCCTGACTTTC.

V gene TRBV5-8 combines with J gene TRBJ2-1, with 11 bases lining up with TRBD2. The trim removed 0 bases at V and 8 bases at J, leaving 7 bases unmatched. The CDR3 length is 16 residues. Per the germline V gene, CDR1 is SGHTS and CDR2 is YDEGEE. Here the CDR3 DNA reads TGTGCCAGCAGCTTGGTTACTAGCGGGAGATGGTATGAGCAGTTCTTC. This sequence encodes CASSLVTSGRWYEQFF.

The V and J genes are TRBV21-1 and TRBJ2-7; whether TRBD2, the table's D call, matches the DNA was not checked. TRBV21-1 is a pseudogene. The CDR3 extends over 15 amino acids. In DNA, the CDR3 is TGTGCCAGCAGCAAATTAGCAGAGGGCTCCTACGAGCAGTACTTC. As protein: CASSKLAEGSYEQYF.

This clone came up a few times. The chain joins TRBV5-8 to TRBJ1-5, with TRBD1 identical over 7 bases. The CDR3 contains 15 residues. In germline, CDR1 is SGHTS, CDR2 YDEGEE. Trimming at V came to 0 bases and at J to 6 bases, leaving 6 bases not matched to a gene. The chain's CDR3 is CASSLEVGGSQPQHF. In DNA form, the CDR3 reads TGTGCCAGCAGCTTGGAGGTAGGGGGCAGTCAGCCCCAGCATTTT.

This clone was detected only a few times. The rearrangement links TRBV28 to TRBJ1-6, with 11 bases matching TRBD1. The length of the CDR3 is 20 residues. CDR1 MDHEN and CDR2 SYDVKM come from the germline V gene. V shed 6 bases and J 8 bases; nucleotides not matched to a gene: 21. CDR3 in amino acids: CASSPIDGTGGWNEDSPLHF. The CDR3 DNA reads TGTGCCAGCAGCCCTATAGACGGGACAGGGGGTTGGAATGAGGATTCACCCCTCCACTTT.

The chain couples TRBV5-5 to TRBJ1-2, with TRBD1 matching 9 bases. Per the germline V gene, CDR1 is SGHKS and CDR2 is YYEKEE (reference sequence). V trimming: 0 bases; J trimming: 8 bases; junction bases outside the gene matches: 11. This CDR3 is built from 16 residues. CDR3 in amino acids: CASSLDLGQGGRGYTF. CDR3 nucleotides: TGTGCCAGCAGCTTGGATTTGGGACAGGGAGGGAGAGGCTACACCTTC.

V usage is TRBV7-2 and J usage is TRBJ2-5; weak D call: TRBD2 (7 bases). CDR3 length: 15 amino acids. With 1 base removed from V and 4 bases from J, the gap between germline ends came to 13 bases. In germline, CDR1 is SGHTA, CDR2 FQGNSA. The CDR3 region is CASSLVGGPRETQYF. CDR3 bases: TGTGCCAGCAGCTTAGTGGGGGGGCCGCGAGAGACCCAGTACTTC. The full variable domain, with the rest looked up from reference TRBV7-2 and TRBJ2-5, is GAGVSQSPSNKVTEKGKDVELRCDPISGHTALYWYRQSLGQGLEFLIYFQGNSAPDKSGLPSDRFSAERTGGSVSTLTIQRTQQEDSAVYLCASSLVGGPRETQYFGPGTRLLVL.

This chain connects TRBV5-8 to TRBJ2-5; D gene uncertain. This CDR3 comprises 12 residues. Germline lookup yields CDR1 SGHTS and CDR2 YDEGEE. The V and J ends lost 0 bases and 5 bases respectively, with 5 bases between them. CDR3 in DNA: TGTGCCAGCAGCTTGGACGGGGAGACCCAGTACTTC. It yields the protein CASSLDGETQYF.

J is TRBJ2-1 and V is TRBV2, with D possibly being TRBD2 (6 bases). The germline gives CDR1 SNHLY, CDR2 FYNNEI. The CDR3 runs 13 residues. V shed 0 bases and J shed 8 bases, with 8 bases lying between them. CDR3 amino acids: CASSEARGYEQFF. Written as DNA, the CDR3 is TGTGCCAGCAGTGAAGCGCGGGGCTATGAGCAGTTCTTC.

The chain uses TRBV6-5 and TRBJ2-3, with a weak D call TRBD2 (5 bases). CDR3 length: 15 amino acids. CDR1 is MNHEY and CDR2 is SVGAGI in the germline V gene. V was trimmed by 2 bases and J by 4 bases, leaving 13 bases between them. CDR3 in amino acids: CASSYGSSRADTQYF. CDR3 sequence (DNA): TGTGCCAGCAGTTACGGCTCTAGCCGGGCAGATACGCAGTATTTT.

J is TRBJ1-2 and V is TRBV6-5; TRBD1 might be the D (5 bases). With 6 bases removed from V and 2 bases from J, the gap between germline ends came to 10 bases. The CDR3 runs to 13 residues. The germline CDR1 and CDR2 sequences are MNHEY and SVGAGI. CDR3 nucleotide sequence: TGTGCCAGCAGAGCGGGACGGAACTATGGCTACACCTTC. Its translation is CASRAGRNYGYTF.

CDR3 residues: CASSQASEKDNEQFF. For the CDR3, the DNA is TGTGCCAGCAGCCAAGCTAGCGAAAAGGACAATGAGCAGTTCTTC. The chain employs TRBV14 and TRBJ2-1; weak D call: TRBD2 (6 bases). V was clipped by 1 base and J by 5 bases, with 12 bases between them. There are 15 residues in the CDR3. Germline V gene data show CDR1 as SGHDN and CDR2 as FVKESK.

The rearrangement joins TRBV6-1 to TRBJ1-4; weak D call: TRBD1 (6 bases). V lost 7 bases and J 8 bases, leaving 17 bases between the germline ends. The CDR3 loop spans 14 amino acids. Germline V gives CDR1 MNHNS, CDR2 SASEGT. The CDR3 coding sequence is TGTGCCAGCATGCTGCTGGAGGGGGGGGAAAAACTGTTTTTT. It specifies CASMLLEGGEKLFF.

This chain uses TRBV27 with TRBJ1-6, with D tentatively TRBD1 (5 bases). This CDR3 has 13 residues. V was pared by 6 bases and J by 11 bases, with 14 bases between. Germline CDR1 is MNHEY and CDR2 is SMNVEV (reference sequence). The CDR3 region is CASRVGAGPPLHF. The CDR3 nucleotides are TGTGCCAGCAGGGTAGGGGCTGGTCCACCCCTCCACTTT.

This chain uses TRBV7-8 with TRBJ2-1, with 11 bases fitting TRBD2. Germline CDR1 reads SGHVS; CDR2 reads FQNEAQ. Trimming removed 5 bases from V and 9 bases from J; junction bases left unmatched: 6. This CDR3 is built from 14 residues. CDR3 nucleotide sequence: TGTGCCAGCAGCCCACTAGCGGGAGTTAGTGAGCAGTTCTTC. Translation gives CASSPLAGVSEQFF. Supplemented by reference TRBV7-8 and TRBJ2-1, the full variable domain reads GAGVSQSPRYKVAKRGQDVALRCDPISGHVSLFWYQQALGQGPEFLTYFQNEAQLDKSGLPSDRFFAERPEGSVSTLKIQRTQQEDSAVYLCASSPLAGVSEQFFGPGTRLTVL.

The rearrangement uses TRBV19 and TRBJ2-1, with 11 bases identical to TRBD2. Germline V gene sequence: CDR1 LNHDA, CDR2 SQIVND (reference sequence). This CDR3 has 16 residues. Unmatched junction bases numbered 10, after V lost 5 bases and J lost 7 bases. This CDR3 reads CASSSSSGRSRNEQFF. In nucleotides, the CDR3 is TGTGCCAGTAGTTCTTCTAGCGGGAGGTCACGGAATGAGCAGTTCTTC.

This clone was seen a few times. CDR3 DNA: TGTGCCAGCGGGACGGGACTAGCACATTTGGAGACCCAGTACTTC. Amino acids: CASGTGLAHLETQYF. The chain combines TRBV5-6 with TRBJ2-5; 9 bases agree with TRBD2. V dropped 7 bases and J dropped 5; count of bases not matched to a gene: 12. Looked up from germline, CDR1 is SGHDT and CDR2 is YYEEEE. This CDR3 region has 15 residues.

Details on this clone: The junction shows a germline mismatch at one end, possibly a read error. This chain joins TRBV5-4 and TRBJ2-1; tentative D call: TRBD2 (5 bases). This CDR3 comprises 13 residues. From germline, CDR1 is SGHNT and CDR2 YYREEE (reference sequence). The CDR3, as DNA: TGTGCCCGCAGCCGGGATCCGGGGAATGAGCAGTTCTTC. Protein: CARSRDPGNEQFF.

This clone occurred once. This rearrangement joins TRBV27 to TRBJ2-7; TRBD2 aligns across 7 bases. J lost 0 bases, V lost 4 bases, and 6 bases had no gene match. The CDR3 loop spans 15 amino acids. Germline-derived CDR1 and CDR2 are MNHEY and SMNVEV (reference sequence). The CDR3 nucleotides read TGTGCCAGCAGTTCCGAAGCGGGACGCTCCTACGAGCAGTACTTC. It is translated as CASSSEAGRSYEQYF.

The V gene is TRBV6-1, the J gene TRBJ1-2, with 11 positions matching TRBD1. Germline CDR1 reads MNHNS; CDR2 reads SASEGT. Trimming removed 7 bases from V and 9 bases from J; junction bases left unmatched: 7. The CDR3 contains 13 residues. The CDR3 sequence is CASTGQGATRYTF. CDR3 DNA sequence: TGTGCCAGCACCGGACAGGGGGCGACTCGCTACACCTTC.